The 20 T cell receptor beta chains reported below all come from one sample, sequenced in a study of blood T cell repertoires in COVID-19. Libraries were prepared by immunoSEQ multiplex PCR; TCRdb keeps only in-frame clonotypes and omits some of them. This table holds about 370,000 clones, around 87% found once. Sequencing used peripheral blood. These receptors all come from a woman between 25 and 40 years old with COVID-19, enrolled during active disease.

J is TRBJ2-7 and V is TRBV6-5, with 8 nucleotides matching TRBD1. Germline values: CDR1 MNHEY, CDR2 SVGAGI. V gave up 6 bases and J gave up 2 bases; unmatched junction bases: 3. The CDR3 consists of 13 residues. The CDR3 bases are TGTGCCAGCAGCCAGGGGGCTCCCTACGAGCAGTACTTC. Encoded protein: CASSQGAPYEQYF.

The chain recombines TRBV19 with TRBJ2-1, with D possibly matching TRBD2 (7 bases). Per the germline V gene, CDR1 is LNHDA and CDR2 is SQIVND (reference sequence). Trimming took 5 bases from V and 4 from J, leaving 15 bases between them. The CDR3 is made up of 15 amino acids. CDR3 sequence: CASSPEGGGYNEQFF. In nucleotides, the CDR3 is TGTGCCAGTAGTCCTGAGGGGGGAGGGTACAATGAGCAGTTCTTC. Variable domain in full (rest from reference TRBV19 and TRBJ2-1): DGGITQSPKYLFRKEGQNVTLSCEQNLNHDAMYWYRQDPGQGLRLIYYSQIVNDFQKGDIAEGYSVSREKKESFPLTVTSAQKNPTAFYLCASSPEGGGYNEQFFGPGTRLTVL.

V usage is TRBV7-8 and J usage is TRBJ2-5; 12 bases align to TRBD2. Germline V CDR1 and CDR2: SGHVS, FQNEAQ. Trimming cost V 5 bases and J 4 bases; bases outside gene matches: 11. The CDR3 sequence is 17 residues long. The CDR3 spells CASSTHLLAGGGETQYF. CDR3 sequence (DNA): TGTGCCAGCAGCACCCACCTACTAGCGGGAGGAGGAGAGACCCAGTACTTC.

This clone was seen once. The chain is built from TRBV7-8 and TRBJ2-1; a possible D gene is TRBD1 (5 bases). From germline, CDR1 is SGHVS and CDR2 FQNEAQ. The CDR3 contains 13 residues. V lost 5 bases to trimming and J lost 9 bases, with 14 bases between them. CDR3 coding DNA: TGTGCCAGCAGCATAAACAGGATCGGTGAGCAGTTCTTC. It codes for CASSINRIGEQFF.

The CDR3 DNA reads TGTGCCAGCAGTTTACGGGGGCCCCAGCATTTT. It specifies CASSLRGPQHF. The V and J genes are TRBV12-3 or TRBV12-4 and TRBJ1-5; no firm D call. Trimming pared 2 bases from V and 9 bases from J, leaving 5 bases between. CDR3 length: 11 residues.

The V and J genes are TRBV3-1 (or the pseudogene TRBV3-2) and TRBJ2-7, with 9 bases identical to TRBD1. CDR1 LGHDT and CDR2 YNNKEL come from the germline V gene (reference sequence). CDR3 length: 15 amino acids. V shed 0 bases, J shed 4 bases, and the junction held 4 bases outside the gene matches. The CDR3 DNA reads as TGTGCCAGCAGCCAAGAGATGGACAGGGGATACGAGCAGTACTTC. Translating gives CASSQEMDRGYEQYF.

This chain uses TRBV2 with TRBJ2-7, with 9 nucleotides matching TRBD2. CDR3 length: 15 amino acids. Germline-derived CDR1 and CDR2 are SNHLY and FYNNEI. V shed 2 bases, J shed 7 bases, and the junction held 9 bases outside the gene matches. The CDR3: CASSERLAEPREQYF. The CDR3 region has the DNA TGTGCCAGCAGTGAAAGACTAGCGGAGCCCCGGGAGCAGTACTTC.

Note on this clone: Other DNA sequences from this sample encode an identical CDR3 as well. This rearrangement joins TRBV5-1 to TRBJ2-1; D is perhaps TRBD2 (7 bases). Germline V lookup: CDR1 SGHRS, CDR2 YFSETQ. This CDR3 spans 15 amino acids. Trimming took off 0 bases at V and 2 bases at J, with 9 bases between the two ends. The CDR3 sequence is CASSLGGGTYNEQFF. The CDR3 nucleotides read TGCGCCAGCAGCTTGGGCGGGGGCACCTACAATGAGCAGTTCTTC.

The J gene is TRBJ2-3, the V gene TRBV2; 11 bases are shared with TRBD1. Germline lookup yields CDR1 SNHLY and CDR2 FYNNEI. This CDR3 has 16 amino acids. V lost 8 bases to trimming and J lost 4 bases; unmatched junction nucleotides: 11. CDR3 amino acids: CASVPGPGQGADTQYF. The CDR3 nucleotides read TGTGCCAGCGTTCCCGGACCGGGACAGGGGGCAGATACGCAGTATTTT.

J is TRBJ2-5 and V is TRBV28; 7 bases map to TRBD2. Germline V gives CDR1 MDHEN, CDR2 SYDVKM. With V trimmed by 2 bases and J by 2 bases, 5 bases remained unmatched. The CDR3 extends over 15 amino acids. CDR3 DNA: TGTGCCAGCAGTTTAGGGGGGGGGAAACAAGAGACCCAGTACTTC. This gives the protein CASSLGGGKQETQYF.

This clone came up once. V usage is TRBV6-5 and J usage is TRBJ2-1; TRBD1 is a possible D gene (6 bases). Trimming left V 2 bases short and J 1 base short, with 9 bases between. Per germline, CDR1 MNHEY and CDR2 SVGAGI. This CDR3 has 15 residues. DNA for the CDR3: TGTGCCAGCAGTTACGGGACATCGTCCTACAATGAGCAGTTCTTC. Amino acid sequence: CASSYGTSSYNEQFF.

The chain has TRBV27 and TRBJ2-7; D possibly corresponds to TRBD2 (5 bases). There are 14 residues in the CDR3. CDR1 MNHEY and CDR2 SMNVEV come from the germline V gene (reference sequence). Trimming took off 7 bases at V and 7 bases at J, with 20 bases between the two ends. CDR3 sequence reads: CASTLGKGSREQYF. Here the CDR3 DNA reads TGTGCCAGCACCCTCGGGAAGGGCTCGAGAGAGCAGTACTTC.

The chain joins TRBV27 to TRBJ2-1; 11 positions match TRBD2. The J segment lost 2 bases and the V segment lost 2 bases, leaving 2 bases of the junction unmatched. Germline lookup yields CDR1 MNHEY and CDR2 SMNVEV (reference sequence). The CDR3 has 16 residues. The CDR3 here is CASSLGTSGPYNEQFF. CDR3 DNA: TGTGCCAGCAGTTTAGGGACTAGCGGTCCCTACAATGAGCAGTTCTTC.

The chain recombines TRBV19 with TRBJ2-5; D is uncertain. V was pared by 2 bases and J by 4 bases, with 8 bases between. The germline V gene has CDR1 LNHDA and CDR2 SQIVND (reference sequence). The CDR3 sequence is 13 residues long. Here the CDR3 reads CASSIQSRETQYF. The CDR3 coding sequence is TGTGCCAGTAGTATACAGTCTCGAGAGACCCAGTACTTC. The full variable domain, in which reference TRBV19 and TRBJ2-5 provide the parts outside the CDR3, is DGGITQSPKYLFRKEGQNVTLSCEQNLNHDAMYWYRQDPGQGLRLIYYSQIVNDFQKGDIAEGYSVSREKKESFPLTVTSAQKNPTAFYLCASSIQSRETQYFGPGTRLLVL.

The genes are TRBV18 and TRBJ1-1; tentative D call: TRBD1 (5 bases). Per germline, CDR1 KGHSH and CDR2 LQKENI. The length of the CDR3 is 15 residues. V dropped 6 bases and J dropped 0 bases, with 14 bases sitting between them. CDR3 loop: CASSQGGVMNTEAFF. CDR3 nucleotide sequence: TGTGCCAGCTCCCAGGGAGGGGTCATGAACACTGAAGCTTTCTTT.

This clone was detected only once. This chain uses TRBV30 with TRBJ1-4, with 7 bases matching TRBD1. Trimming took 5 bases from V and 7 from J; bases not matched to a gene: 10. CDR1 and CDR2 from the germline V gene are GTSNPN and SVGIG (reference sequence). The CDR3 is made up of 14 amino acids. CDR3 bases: TGTGCCTGGGACGGGGACAGCGCTGGTGAAAAACTGTTTTTT. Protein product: CAWDGDSAGEKLFF.

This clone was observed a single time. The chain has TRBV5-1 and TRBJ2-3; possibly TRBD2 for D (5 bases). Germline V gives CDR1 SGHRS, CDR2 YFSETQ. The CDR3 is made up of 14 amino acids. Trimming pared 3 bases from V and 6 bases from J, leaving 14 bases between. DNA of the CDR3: TGCGCCAGCAGCTCCCCCCGGACTTGGGATACGCAGTATTTT. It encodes CASSSPRTWDTQYF.

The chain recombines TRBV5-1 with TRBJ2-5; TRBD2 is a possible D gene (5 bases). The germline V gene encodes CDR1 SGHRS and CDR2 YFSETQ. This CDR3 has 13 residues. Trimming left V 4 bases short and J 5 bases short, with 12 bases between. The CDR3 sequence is CASSAEGRETQYF. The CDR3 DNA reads TGCGCCAGCAGCGCAGAGGGTAGGGAGACCCAGTACTTC.

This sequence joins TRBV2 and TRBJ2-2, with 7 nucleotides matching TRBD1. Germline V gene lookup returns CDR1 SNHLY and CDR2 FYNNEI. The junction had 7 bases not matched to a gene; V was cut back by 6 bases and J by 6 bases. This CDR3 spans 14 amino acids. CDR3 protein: CASSGQESAGELFF. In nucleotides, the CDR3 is TGTGCCAGCAGCGGACAGGAGTCGGCCGGGGAGCTGTTTTTT.

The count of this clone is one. In DNA form, the CDR3 reads TGTGCCAGTAGTCCCCAGGGATTCTCCTACGAGCAGTACTTC. Protein product: CASSPQGFSYEQYF. The chain links TRBV19 to TRBJ2-7; tentative D call: TRBD1 (5 bases). This CDR3 spans 14 amino acids. Germline V gene data show CDR1 as LNHDA and CDR2 as SQIVND (reference sequence). V gave up 5 bases and J gave up 0 bases, with 11 bases separating them.